A single sample gave rise to the 5 T cell receptor beta chains below, sequenced in a study of T-cell reconstitution after alpha-beta-depleted transplantation in children. Unique molecular identifiers featured in how the TCRbeta library was prepared. TCRdb analysed the PCR reads with MiXCR anew, one entry per CDR3 protein. The data hold 17,000 or so distinct CDR3 sequences, with around 12% observed a single time. The specimen was PBMCs, mostly from graft donor cells, collected 180 days after TCRalphabeta/CD19-depleted stem cell transplant. The receptors were sampled from a boy younger than two who had a stem cell transplant for Wiskott-Aldrich syndrome, so the T cells may come from the graft donor.

This clonotype was seen ten or more times. The chain combines TRBV3-1 with TRBJ2-1, with no clear D. The germline V gene has CDR1 LGHDT and CDR2 YNNKEL (reference sequence). Trimming removed 0 bases at V and 4 bases at J, with 7 bases between. This CDR3 contains 14 residues. The CDR3 nucleotides are TGTGCCAGCAGCCAAGATAATGATTACAATGAGCAGTTCTTC. Encoded protein: CASSQDNDYNEQFF.

This clonotype showed up just a few times. V is TRBV7-9 and J is TRBJ2-1; no firm D call. The CDR3 covers 12 residues. The germline V gene encodes CDR1 SEHNR and CDR2 FQNEAQ (reference sequence). Trimming pared 1 base from V and 10 bases from J, leaving 8 bases between. CDR3 residues: CASSLVGYEQFF. DNA of the CDR3: TGTGCCAGCAGCTTAGTCGGCTACGAGCAGTTCTTC. Looking up the rest from reference TRBV7-9 and TRBJ2-1 gives the full variable domain: DTGVSQNPRHKITKRGQNVTFRCDPISEHNRLYWYRQTLGQGPEFLTYFQNEAQLEKSRLLSDRFSAERPKGSFSTLEIQRTEQGDSAMYLCASSLVGYEQFFGPGTRLTVL.

The CDR3 DNA reads as TGTGCCAGCAGCCAAGGGGGACCGGGACTAGCTGTGTACGAGCAGTACTTC. This sequence encodes CASSQGGPGLAVYEQYF. The chain has TRBV4-2 and TRBJ2-7; TRBD2 matches at 9 bases. The V gene's germline CDR1 is LGHNA and CDR2 YNFKEQ. The CDR3 extends over 17 amino acids. V shed 1 base, J shed 4 bases, and the junction held 11 bases outside the gene matches.

The rearrangement joins TRBV20-1 to TRBJ2-3; possible D gene TRBD2, 6 bases. V lost 1 base, J lost 2 bases, and 7 bases lay in between. The V gene's germline CDR1 is DFQATT and CDR2 SNEGSKA (reference sequence). This CDR3 contains 13 residues. CDR3 region: CSARVADTDTQYF. DNA of the CDR3: TGCAGTGCTAGAGTAGCGGACACAGATACGCAGTATTTT.

This clonotype was counted a few times. The rearrangement joins TRBV15 to TRBJ2-1; the D gene is possibly TRBD2 (5 bases). Germline values: CDR1 LNHNV, CDR2 YYDKDF (reference sequence). CDR3 length equals 14 residues. V was trimmed by 5 bases and J by 2 bases, leaving 10 bases between them. CDR3 sequence: CATSAGLTYNEQFF. CDR3 bases: TGTGCCACCAGCGCAGGACTGACCTACAATGAGCAGTTCTTC.